One TCR beta chain is described in this entry. Its matching antigen is unknown. The data derive from a study of T cell repertoires in cytomegalovirus infection. Overall study results and limits: The response measured ex vivo was dominated by TCR beta clonotypes (HLA-C-restricted and CMV-specific).

MiXCR was run by TCRdb on the reads, yielding one entry per CDR3 protein. The sample consists of around 360,000 distinct CDR3 sequences, about 35% of them appearing once. V lost 6 bases and J lost 6, with 12 bases in between. The CDR3 runs 12 residues. The germline CDR1 and CDR2 sequences are SGHAT and FQNNGV. The sample in question was cultured PBMCs, obtained from culture after CMV antigen stimulation. The chain recombines TRBV11-2 with TRBJ2-7, with D perhaps assigned TRBD1 or TRBD2 (6 bases each). This sequence originates from a human donor in good health (CMV status not recorded). Some clones in this sample may be carry-over from other donors' samples. The CDR3: CASRKEGGEQYV. The CDR3 DNA reads as TGTGCCAGCAGAAAAGAGGGGGGCGAGCAGTACGTC.